The T cell receptor beta chain described here comes from a study of T cell changes during pregnancy in multiple sclerosis. This CDR3 comprises 16 residues. V lost 2 bases and J 2 bases, leaving 13 bases between the germline ends. CDR1 is LNHDA, CDR2 SQIVND, per germline (reference sequence). This clone was detected only once. Only in-frame clones appear in the TCRdb table, and some are missing; sequencing was by immunoSEQ multiplex PCR. This repertoire shows under 40,000 clones, about 87% found once; its top ten account for about 0.6%. The origin of this receptor is a female donor with multiple sclerosis, enrolled in a pregnancy study. V and J are TRBV19 and TRBJ1-3; possibly TRBD1 for D (5 bases). Sequencing was performed on CD4+ T cells from peripheral blood mononuclear cells, taken before pregnancy. The CDR3 region is CASSIRRAGPGNTIYF. CDR3 sequence (DNA): TGTGCCAGTAGTATAAGGAGGGCGGGACCTGGAAACACCATATATTTT.